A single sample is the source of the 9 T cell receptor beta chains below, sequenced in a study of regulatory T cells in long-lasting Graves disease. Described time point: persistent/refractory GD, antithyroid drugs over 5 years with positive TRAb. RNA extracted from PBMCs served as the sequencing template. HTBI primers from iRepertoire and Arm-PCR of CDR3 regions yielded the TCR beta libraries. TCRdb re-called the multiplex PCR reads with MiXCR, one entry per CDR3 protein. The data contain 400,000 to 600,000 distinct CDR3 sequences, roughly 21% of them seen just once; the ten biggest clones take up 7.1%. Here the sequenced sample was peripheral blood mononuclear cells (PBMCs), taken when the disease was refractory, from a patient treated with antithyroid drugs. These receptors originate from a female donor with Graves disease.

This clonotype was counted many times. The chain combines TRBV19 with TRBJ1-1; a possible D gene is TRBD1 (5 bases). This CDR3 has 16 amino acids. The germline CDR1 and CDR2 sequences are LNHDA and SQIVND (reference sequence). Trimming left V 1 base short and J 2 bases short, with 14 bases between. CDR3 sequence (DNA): TGTGCCAGTAGTATAGGAGACAGCGGCTTAAACACTGAAGCTTTCTTT. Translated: CASSIGDSGLNTEAFF.

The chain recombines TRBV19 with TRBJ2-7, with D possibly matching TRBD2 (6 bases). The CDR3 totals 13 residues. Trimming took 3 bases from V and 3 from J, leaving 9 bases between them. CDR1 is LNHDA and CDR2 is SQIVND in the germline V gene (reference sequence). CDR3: CASSMGGDYEQYF. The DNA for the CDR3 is TGTGCCAGTAGTATGGGGGGAGACTACGAGCAGTACTTC. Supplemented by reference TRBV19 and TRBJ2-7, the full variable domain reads DGGITQSPKYLFRKEGQNVTLSCEQNLNHDAMYWYRQDPGQGLRLIYYSQIVNDFQKGDIAEGYSVSREKKESFPLTVTSAQKNPTAFYLCASSMGGDYEQYFGPGTRLTVT.

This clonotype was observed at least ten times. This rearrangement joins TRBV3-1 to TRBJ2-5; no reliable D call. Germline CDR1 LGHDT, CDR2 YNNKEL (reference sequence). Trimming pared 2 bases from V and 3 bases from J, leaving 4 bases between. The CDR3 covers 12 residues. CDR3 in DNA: TGTGCCAGCAGCCAATATGAAGAGACCCAGTACTTC. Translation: CASSQYEETQYF.

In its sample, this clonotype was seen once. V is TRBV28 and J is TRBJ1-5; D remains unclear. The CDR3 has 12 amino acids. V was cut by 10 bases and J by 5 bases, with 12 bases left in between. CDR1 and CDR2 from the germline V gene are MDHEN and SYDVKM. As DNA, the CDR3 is TGTGCCACCCGATCGAGGCATCAGCCCCAGCATTTT. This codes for CATRSRHQPQHF.

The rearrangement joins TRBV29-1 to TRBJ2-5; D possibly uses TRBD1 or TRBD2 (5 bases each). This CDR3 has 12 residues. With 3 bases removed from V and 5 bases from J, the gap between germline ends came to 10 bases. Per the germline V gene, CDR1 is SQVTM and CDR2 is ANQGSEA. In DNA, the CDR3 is TGCAGCGTTGACGGGGCCCTGGAGACCCAGTACTTC. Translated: CSVDGALETQYF.

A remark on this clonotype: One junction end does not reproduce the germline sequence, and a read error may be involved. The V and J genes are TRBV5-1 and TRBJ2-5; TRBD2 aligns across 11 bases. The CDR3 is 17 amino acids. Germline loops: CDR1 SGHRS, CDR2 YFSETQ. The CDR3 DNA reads TGCGCCAGCAGCTTGGGTGTGCTAGCGGGAGGTTCGGAGACCCAGTGCTTC. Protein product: CASSLGVLAGGSETQCF.

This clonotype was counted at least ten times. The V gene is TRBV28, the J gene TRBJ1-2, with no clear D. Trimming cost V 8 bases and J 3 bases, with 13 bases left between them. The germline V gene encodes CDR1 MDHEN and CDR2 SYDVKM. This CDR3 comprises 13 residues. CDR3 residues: CASLPRPDYGYTF. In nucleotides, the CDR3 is TGTGCCAGCCTGCCCAGACCGGACTATGGCTACACCTTC.

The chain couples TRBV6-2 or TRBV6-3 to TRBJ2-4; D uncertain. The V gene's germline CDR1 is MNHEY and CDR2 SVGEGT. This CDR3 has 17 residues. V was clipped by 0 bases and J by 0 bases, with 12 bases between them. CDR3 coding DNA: TGTGCCAGCAGTTACTCCGATGGGATGGGAGCCAAAAACATTCAGTACTTC. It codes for CASSYSDGMGAKNIQYF.

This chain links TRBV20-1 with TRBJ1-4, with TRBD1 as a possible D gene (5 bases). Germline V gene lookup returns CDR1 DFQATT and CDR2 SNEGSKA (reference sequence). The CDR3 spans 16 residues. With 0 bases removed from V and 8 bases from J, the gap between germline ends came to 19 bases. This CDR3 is CSARDPGTTAGEKLFF. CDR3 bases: TGCAGTGCTAGAGACCCGGGGACGACGGCGGGGGAAAAACTGTTTTTT.